This T cell receptor beta chain was identified during a study of shared clonotypes between healthy human individuals. It was at deep level that the assay was run. The authors distributed each subset's genomic DNA evenly over several immunoSEQ plates. The repertoire was sequenced with immunoSEQ multiplex PCR; TCRdb's copy has only in-frame clones and lacks some. The sample consists of approximately 440,000 clones, roughly three quarters of them appearing once. Remarks on this clone: The antigen is undetermined.

Study findings and constraints: Clonotype sharing among donors was expected to depend on sequencing depth. The represented genetic and exposure-history diversity was limited by the small number of donors.

The source of this sequence is a woman between 35 and 50 years old in good health. Some clones in this sample may be carry-over from other donors' samples. The specimen was PBMCs.

The CDR3 sequence: CASSDRNPRREQYF. DNA of the CDR3: TGTGCCAGCAGTGACAGGAACCCCAGGCGGGAGCAGTACTTC. The rearrangement uses TRBV6-4 and TRBJ2-7; D gene uncertain. Germline V gene data show CDR1 as MRHNA and CDR2 as SNTAGT. This CDR3 spans 14 amino acids. The ends were cut back, 2 bases at V and 7 bases at J, with 15 bases in the middle.